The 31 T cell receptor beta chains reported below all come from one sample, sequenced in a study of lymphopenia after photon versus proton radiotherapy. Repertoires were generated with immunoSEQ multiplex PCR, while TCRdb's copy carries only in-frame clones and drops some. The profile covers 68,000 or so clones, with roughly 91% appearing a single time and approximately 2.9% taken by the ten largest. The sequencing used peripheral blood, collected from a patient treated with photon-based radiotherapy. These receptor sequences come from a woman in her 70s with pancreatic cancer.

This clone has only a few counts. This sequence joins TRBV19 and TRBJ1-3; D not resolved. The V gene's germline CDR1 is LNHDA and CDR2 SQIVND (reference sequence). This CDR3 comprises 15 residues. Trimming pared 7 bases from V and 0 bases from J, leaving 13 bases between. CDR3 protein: CASTKTDSSGNTIYF. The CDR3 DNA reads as TGTGCCAGTACCAAGACCGATAGCTCTGGAAACACCATATATTTT.

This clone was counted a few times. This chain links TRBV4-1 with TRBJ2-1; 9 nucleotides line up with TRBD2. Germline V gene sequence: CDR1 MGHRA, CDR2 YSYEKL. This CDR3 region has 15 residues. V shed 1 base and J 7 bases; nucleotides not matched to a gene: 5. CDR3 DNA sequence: TGCGCCAGCAGCCAAGGTAGCGGGAGAGTAAATGAGCAGTTCTTC. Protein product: CASSQGSGRVNEQFF.

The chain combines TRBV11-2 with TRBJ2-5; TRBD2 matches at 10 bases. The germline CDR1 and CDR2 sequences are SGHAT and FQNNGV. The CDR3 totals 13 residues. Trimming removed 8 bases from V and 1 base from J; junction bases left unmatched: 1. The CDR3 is CASASGSQETQYF. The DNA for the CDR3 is TGTGCCAGCGCTAGCGGGAGCCAAGAGACCCAGTACTTC.

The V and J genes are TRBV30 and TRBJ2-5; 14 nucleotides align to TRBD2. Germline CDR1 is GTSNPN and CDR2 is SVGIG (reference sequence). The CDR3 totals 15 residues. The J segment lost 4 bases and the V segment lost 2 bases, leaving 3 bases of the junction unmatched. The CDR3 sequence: CAWSPGLAGVETQYF. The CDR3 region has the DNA TGTGCCTGGAGTCCGGGACTAGCGGGAGTAGAGACCCAGTACTTC.

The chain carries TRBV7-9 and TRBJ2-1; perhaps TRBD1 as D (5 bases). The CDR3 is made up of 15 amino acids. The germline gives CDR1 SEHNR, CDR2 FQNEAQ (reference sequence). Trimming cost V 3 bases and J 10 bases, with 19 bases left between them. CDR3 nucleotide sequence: TGTGCCAGCAGCTTCCCGCCCACTCAGGGATTCGAGCAGTTCTTC. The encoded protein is CASSFPPTQGFEQFF.

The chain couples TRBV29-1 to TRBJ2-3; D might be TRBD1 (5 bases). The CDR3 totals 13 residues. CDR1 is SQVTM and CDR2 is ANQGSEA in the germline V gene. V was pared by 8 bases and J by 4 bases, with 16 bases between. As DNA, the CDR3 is TGCAGCCACCTTTCAGGGTTCCCAGATACGCAGTATTTT. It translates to CSHLSGFPDTQYF.

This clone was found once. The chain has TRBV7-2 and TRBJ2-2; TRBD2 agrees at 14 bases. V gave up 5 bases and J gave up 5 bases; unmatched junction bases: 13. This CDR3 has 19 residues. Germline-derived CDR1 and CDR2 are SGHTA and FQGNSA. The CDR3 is CASSRTPGLAGVSTGELFF. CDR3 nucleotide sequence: TGTGCCAGCAGCCGAACGCCGGGACTAGCGGGAGTTAGTACCGGGGAGCTGTTTTTT.

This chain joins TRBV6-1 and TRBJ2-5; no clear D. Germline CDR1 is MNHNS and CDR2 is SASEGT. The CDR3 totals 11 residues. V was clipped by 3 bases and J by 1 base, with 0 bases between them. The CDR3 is CASSDQETQYF. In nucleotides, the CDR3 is TGTGCCAGCAGTGACCAAGAGACCCAGTACTTC.

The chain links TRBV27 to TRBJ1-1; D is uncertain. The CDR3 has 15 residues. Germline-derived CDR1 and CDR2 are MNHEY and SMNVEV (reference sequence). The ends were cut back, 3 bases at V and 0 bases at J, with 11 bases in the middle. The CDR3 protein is CASSFSNTLNTEAFF. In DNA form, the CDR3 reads TGTGCCAGCAGTTTTTCTAATACCCTGAACACTGAAGCTTTCTTT.

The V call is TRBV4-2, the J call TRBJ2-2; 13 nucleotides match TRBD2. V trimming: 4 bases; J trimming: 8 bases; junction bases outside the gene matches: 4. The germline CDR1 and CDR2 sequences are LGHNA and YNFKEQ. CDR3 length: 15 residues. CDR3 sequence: CASSRTSGRGGELFF. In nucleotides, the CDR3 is TGTGCCAGCAGCCGCACTAGCGGGAGGGGGGGGGAGCTGTTTTTT.

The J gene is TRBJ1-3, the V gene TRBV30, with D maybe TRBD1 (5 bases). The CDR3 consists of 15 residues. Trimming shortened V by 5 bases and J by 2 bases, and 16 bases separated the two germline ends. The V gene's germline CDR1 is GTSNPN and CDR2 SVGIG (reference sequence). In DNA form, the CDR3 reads TGTGCCTGGGGCAACAAGGGACTTGCTGGAAACACCATATATTTT. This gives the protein CAWGNKGLAGNTIYF. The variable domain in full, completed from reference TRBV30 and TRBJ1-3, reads SQTIHQWPATLVQPVGSPLSLECTVEGTSNPNLYWYRQAAGRGLQLLFYSVGIGQISSEVPQNLSASRPQDRQFILSSKKLLLSDSGFYLCAWGNKGLAGNTIYFGEGSWLTVV.

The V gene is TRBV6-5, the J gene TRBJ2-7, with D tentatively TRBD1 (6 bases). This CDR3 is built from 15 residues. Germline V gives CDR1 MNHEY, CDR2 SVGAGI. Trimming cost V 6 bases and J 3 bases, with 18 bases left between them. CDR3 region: CASRRRRDTGYEQYF. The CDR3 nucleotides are TGTGCCAGCAGGCGACGTCGGGACACCGGCTACGAGCAGTACTTC.

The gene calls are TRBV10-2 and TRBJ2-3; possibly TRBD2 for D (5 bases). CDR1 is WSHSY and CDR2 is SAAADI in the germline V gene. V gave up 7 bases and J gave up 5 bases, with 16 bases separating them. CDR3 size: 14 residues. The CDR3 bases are TGCGCCAGCAAGAGGAGCGGCCCGGGAGATACGCAGTATTTT. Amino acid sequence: CASKRSGPGDTQYF.

CDR3 residues: CASSQELGGQETQYF. In DNA form, the CDR3 reads TGCGCCAGCAGCCAAGAACTCGGGGGCCAAGAGACCCAGTACTTC. The rearrangement uses TRBV4-3 and TRBJ2-5; D perhaps matches TRBD2 (6 bases). Germline assignment: CDR1 LGHNA and CDR2 YSLEER. The CDR3 contains 15 residues. Trimming shortened V by 0 bases and J by 1 base, and 9 bases separated the two germline ends.

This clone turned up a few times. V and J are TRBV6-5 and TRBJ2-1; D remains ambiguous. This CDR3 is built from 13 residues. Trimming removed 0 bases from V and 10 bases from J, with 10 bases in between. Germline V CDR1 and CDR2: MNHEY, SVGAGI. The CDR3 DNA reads TGTGCCAGCAGTTACTCGCTCGGAGCGGAGCAGTTCTTC. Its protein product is CASSYSLGAEQFF.

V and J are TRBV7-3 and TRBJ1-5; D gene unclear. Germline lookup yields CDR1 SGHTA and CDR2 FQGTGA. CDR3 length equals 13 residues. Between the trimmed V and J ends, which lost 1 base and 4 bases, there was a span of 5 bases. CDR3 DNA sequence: TGTGCCAGCAGCTTAAGTCGGAATCAGCCCCAGCATTTT. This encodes CASSLSRNQPQHF.

Here the CDR3 DNA reads TGTGCCAGCAGTGATCTAAGACAGGGGGCTTACGAGCAGTACTTC. Its translation: CASSDLRQGAYEQYF. V gene TRBV25-1 combines with J gene TRBJ2-7, with 10 bases lining up with TRBD1. Germline V gene sequence: CDR1 MGHDK, CDR2 SYGVNS. The CDR3 totals 15 residues. Losses at the gene ends were 3 bases for V and 4 bases for J; bases not matched to a gene: 6.

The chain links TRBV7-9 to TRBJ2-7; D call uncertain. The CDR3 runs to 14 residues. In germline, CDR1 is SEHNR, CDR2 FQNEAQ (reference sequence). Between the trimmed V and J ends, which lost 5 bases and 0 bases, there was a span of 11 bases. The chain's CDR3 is CASSQDLSSYEQYF. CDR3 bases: TGTGCCAGCAGCCAAGACCTGAGCTCCTACGAGCAGTACTTC.

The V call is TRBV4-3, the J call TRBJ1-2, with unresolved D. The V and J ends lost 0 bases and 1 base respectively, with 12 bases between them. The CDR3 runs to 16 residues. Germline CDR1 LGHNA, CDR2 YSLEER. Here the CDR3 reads CASSQDYKGYNYGYTF. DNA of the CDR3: TGCGCCAGCAGCCAAGATTACAAGGGCTATAACTATGGCTACACCTTC.

CDR3 sequence reads: CASSLTSGRVRAYEQYF. CDR3 in DNA: TGTGCCAGCTCACTTACCTCTGGTAGGGTCAGGGCCTACGAGCAGTACTTC. This chain uses TRBV18 with TRBJ2-7, with D maybe TRBD1 (5 bases). Germline CDR1 is KGHSH and CDR2 is LQKENI. The V gene lost 4 bases and the J gene lost 2 bases, with 21 bases spanning the gap. This CDR3 is 17 amino acids long.

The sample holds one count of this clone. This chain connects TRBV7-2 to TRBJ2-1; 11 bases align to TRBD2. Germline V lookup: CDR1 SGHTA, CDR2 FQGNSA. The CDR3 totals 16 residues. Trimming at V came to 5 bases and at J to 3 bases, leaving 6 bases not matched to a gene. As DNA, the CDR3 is TGTGCCAGCAGCCCGATAGCGGGAGGGCACTACAATGAGCAGTTCTTC. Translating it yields CASSPIAGGHYNEQFF. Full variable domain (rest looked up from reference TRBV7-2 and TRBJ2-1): GAGVSQSPSNKVTEKGKDVELRCDPISGHTALYWYRQSLGQGLEFLIYFQGNSAPDKSGLPSDRFSAERTGGSVSTLTIQRTQQEDSAVYLCASSPIAGGHYNEQFFGPGTRLTVL.

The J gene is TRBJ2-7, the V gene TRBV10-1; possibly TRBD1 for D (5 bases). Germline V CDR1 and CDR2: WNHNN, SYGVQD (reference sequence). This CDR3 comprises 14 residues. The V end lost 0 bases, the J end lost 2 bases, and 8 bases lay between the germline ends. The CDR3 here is CASSESTVTYEQYF. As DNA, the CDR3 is TGCGCCAGCAGTGAGTCGACAGTTACCTACGAGCAGTACTTC.

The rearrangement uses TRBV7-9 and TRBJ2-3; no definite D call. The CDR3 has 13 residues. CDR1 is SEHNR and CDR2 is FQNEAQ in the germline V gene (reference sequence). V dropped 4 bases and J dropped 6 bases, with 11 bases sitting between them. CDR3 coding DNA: TGTGCCAGCAGCTCGGATCTTAGGGATACGCAGTATTTT. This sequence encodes CASSSDLRDTQYF.

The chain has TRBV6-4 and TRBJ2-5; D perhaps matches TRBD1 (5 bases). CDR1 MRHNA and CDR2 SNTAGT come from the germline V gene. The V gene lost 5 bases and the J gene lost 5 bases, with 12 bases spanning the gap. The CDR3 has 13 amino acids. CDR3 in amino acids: CASSSGPGETQYF. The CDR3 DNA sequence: TGTGCCAGCAGTTCCGGGCCAGGGGAGACCCAGTACTTC.

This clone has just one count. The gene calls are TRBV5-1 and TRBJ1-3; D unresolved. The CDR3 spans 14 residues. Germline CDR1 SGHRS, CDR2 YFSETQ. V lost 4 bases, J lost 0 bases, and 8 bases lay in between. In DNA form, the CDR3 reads TGCGCCAGCAGCCCCGGGAGCTCTGGAAACACCATATATTTT. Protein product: CASSPGSSGNTIYF.

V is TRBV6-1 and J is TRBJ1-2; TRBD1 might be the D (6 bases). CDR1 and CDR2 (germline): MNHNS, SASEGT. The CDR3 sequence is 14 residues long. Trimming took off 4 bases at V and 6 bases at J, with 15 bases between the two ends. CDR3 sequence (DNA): TGTGCCAGCAGTGGGGGGGCGCTTGGAAATGGCTACACCTTC. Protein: CASSGGALGNGYTF.

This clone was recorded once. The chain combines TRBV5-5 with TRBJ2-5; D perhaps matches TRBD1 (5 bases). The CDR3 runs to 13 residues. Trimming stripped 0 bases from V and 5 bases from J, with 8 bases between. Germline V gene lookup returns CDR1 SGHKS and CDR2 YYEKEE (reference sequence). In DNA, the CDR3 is TGTGCCAGCAGCTTGGGTTCAGGGGAGACCCAGTACTTC. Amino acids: CASSLGSGETQYF.

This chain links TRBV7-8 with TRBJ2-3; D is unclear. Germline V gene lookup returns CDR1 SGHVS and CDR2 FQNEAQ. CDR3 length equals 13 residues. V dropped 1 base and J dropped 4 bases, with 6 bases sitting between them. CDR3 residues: CASSLDRPDTQYF. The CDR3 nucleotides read TGTGCCAGCAGCTTAGACCGCCCAGATACGCAGTATTTT. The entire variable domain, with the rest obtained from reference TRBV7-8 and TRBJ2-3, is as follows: GAGVSQSPRYKVAKRGQDVALRCDPISGHVSLFWYQQALGQGPEFLTYFQNEAQLDKSGLPSDRFFAERPEGSVSTLKIQRTQQEDSAVYLCASSLDRPDTQYFGPGTRLTVL.

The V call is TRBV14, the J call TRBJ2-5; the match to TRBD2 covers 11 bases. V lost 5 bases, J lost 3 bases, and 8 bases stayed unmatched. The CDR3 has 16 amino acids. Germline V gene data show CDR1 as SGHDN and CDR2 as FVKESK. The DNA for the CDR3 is TGTGCCAGCAGCTATGCGACTAGCGGGATGGAAGAGACCCAGTACTTC. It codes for CASSYATSGMEETQYF.

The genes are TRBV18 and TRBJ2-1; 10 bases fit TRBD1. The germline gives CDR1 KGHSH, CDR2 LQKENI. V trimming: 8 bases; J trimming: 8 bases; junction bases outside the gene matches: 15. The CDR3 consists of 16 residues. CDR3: CASTQSPGQGLDEQFF. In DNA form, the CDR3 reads TGTGCCAGCACTCAATCTCCGGGACAGGGGTTAGATGAGCAGTTCTTC.

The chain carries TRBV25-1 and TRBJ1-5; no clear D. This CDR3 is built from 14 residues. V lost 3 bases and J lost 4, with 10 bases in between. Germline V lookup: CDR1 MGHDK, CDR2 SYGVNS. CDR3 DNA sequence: TGTGCCAGCAGTGACTGGGCCATTAATCAGCCCCAGCATTTT. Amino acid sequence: CASSDWAINQPQHF.